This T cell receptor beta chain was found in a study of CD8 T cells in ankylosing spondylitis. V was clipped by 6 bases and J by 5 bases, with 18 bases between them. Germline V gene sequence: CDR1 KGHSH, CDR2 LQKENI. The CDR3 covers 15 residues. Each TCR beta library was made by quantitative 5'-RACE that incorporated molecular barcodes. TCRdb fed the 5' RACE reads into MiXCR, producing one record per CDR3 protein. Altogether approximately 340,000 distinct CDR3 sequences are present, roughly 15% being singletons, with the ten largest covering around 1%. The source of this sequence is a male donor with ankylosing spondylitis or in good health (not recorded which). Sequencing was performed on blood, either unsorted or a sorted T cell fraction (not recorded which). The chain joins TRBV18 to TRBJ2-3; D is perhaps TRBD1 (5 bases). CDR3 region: CASSPWGGEEDTQYF. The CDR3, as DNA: TGTGCCAGCTCCCCTTGGGGCGGAGAAGAAGATACGCAGTATTTT.